Many counts were recorded for the clone carrying this T cell receptor (beta chain). CDR3 length equals 14 residues. Trimming pared 6 bases from V and 2 bases from J, leaving 14 bases between. Germline CDR1 SGHRS, CDR2 YFSETQ. This entry comes from a study of T-cell memory formation after mild COVID-19. TCRdb fed the 5' RACE reads into MiXCR, producing one record per CDR3 protein. The data contain tens of thousands of distinct CDR3 sequences, more than 20% of them singletons. The V gene is TRBV5-1, the J gene TRBJ2-5; the D gene could be TRBD1 or TRBD2 (5 bases each). The sample consisted of PBMCs or a T cell subset sorted from them (not recorded which). This TCR came from an adult who had mild COVID-19 (a few samples of this study predate the infection). Cell type and time point are not known. In nucleotides, the CDR3 is TGCGCCAGCACTCGGGGCACGCATCAAGAGACCCAGTACTTC. The encoded protein is CASTRGTHQETQYF. The full variable domain, in which reference TRBV5-1 and TRBJ2-5 provide the parts outside the CDR3, is KAGVTQTPRYLIKTRGQQVTLSCSPISGHRSVSWYQQTPGQGLQFLFEYFSETQRNKGNFPGRFSGRQFSNSRSEMNVSTLELGDSALYLCASTRGTHQETQYFGPGTRLLVL.